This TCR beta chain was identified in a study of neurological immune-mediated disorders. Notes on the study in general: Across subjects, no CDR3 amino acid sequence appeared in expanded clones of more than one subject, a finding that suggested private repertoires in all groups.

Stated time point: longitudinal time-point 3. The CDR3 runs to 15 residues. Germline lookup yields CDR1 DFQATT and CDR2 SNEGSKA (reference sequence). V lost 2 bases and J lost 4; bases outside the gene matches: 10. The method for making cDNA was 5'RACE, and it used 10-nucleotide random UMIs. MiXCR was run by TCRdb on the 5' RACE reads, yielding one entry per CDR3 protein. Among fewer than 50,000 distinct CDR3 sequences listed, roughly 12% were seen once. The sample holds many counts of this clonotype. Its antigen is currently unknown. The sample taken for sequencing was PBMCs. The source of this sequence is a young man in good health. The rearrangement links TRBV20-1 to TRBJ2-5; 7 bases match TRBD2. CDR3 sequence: CSARLAATRGETQYF. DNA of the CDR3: TGCAGTGCTAGACTAGCGGCAACGCGTGGAGAGACCCAGTACTTC.